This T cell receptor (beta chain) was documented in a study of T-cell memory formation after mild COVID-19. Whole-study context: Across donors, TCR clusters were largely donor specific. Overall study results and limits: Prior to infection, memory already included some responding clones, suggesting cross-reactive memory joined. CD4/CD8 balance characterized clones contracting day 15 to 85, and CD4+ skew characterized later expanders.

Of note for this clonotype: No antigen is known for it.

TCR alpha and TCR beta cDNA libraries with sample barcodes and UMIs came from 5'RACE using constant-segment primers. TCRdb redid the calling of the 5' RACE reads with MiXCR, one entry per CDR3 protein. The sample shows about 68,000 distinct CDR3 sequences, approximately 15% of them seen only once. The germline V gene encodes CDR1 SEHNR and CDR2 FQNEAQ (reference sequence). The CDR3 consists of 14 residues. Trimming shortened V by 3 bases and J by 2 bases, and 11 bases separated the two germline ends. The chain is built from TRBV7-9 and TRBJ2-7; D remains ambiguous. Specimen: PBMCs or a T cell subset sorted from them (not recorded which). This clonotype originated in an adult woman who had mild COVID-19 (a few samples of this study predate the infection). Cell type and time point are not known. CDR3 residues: CASSFPTPAYEQYF. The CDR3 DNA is TGTGCCAGCAGCTTCCCTACCCCAGCCTACGAGCAGTACTTC. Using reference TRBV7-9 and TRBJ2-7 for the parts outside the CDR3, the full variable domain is DTGVSQNPRHKITKRGQNVTFRCDPISEHNRLYWYRQTLGQGPEFLTYFQNEAQLEKSRLLSDRFSAERPKGSFSTLEIQRTEQGDSAMYLCASSFPTPAYEQYFGPGTRLTVT.